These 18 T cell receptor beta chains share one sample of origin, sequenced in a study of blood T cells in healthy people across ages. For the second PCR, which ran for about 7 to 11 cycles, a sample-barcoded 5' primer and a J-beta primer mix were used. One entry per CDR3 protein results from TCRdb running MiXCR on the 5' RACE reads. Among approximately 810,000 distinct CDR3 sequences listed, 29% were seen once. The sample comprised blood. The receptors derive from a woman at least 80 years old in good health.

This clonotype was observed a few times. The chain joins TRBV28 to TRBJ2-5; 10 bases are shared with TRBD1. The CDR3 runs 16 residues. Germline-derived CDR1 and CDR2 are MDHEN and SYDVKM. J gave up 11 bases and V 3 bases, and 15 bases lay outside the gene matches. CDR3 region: CASSLWGTGDYNEQYF. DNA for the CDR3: TGTGCCAGCAGTTTGTGGGGGACAGGGGACTACAATGAGCAGTACTTC.

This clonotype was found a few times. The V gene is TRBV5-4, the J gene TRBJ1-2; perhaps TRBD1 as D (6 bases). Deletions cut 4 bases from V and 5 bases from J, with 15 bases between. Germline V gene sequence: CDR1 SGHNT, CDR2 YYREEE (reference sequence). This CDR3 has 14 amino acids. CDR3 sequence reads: CASSSGQSLYGYTF. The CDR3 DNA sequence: TGTGCCAGCAGCAGCGGACAGAGCCTTTATGGCTACACCTTC. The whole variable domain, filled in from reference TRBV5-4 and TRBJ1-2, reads ETGVTQSPTHLIKTRGQQVTLRCSSQSGHNTVSWYQQALGQGPQFIFQYYREEENGRGNFPPRFSGLQFPNYSSELNVNALELDDSALYLCASSSGQSLYGYTFGSGTRLTVV.

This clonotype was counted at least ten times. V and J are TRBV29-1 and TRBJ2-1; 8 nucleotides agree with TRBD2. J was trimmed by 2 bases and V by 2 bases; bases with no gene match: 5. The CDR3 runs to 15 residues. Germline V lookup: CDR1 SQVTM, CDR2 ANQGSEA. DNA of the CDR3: TGCAGCGTTGAAAACCAGCGGGGGCCCTACAATGAGCAGTTCTTC. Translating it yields CSVENQRGPYNEQFF.

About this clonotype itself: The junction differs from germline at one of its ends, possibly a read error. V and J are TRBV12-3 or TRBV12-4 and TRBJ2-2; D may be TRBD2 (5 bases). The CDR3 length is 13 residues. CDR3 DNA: TGTGCCAGCAGTTTTTCTGGCACCGGGGAGCTGTTGTTT. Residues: CASSFSGTGELLF.

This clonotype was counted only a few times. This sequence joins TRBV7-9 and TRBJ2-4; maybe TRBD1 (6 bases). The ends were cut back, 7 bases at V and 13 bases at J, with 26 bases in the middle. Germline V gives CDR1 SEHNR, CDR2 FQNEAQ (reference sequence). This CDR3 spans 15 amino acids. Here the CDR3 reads CASTPQGTRGGEQYF. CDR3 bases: TGTGCCAGCACCCCTCAGGGGACCCGAGGGGGTGAGCAGTACTTC.

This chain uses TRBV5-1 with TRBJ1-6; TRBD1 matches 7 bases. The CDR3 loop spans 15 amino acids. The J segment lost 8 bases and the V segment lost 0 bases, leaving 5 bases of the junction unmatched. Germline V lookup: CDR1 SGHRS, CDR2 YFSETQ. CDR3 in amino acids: CASSLAAGGYSPLHF. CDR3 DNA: TGCGCCAGCAGCTTGGCGGCAGGGGGGTATTCACCCCTCCACTTT.

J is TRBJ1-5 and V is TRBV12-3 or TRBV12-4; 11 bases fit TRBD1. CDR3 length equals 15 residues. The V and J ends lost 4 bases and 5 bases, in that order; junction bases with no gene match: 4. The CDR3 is CASSSDRGQDQPQHF. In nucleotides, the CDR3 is TGTGCCAGCAGTTCGGACAGGGGGCAGGATCAGCCCCAGCATTTT.

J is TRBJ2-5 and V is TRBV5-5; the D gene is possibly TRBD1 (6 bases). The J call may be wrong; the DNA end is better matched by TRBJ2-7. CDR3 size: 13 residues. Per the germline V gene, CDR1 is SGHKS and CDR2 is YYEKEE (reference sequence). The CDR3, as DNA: TGTGCCAGCAGCTCCACAGGGTCGCGCGAGCAGTACTTC. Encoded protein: CASSSTGSREQYF.

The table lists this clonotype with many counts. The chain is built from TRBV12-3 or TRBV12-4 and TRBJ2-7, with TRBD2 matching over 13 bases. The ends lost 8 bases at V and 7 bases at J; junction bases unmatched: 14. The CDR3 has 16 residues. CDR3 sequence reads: CASAHRLAGGRREQYF. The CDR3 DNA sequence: TGTGCCAGCGCCCACAGACTAGCGGGGGGTCGGAGAGAGCAGTACTTC.

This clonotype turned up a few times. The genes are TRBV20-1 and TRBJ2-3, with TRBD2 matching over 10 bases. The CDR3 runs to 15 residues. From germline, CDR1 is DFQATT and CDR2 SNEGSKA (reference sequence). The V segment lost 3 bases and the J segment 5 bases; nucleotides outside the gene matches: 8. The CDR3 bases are TGCAGTGCTAGCAGTCTAGCGGGGGTTTTAGATACGCAGTATTTT. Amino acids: CSASSLAGVLDTQYF.

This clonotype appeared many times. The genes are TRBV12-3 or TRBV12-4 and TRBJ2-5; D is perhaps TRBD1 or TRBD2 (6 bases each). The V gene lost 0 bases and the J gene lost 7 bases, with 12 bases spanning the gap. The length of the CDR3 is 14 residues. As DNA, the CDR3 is TGTGCCAGCAGTTTAGCGGGGGGCCTGGGGACCCAGTACTTC. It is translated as CASSLAGGLGTQYF.

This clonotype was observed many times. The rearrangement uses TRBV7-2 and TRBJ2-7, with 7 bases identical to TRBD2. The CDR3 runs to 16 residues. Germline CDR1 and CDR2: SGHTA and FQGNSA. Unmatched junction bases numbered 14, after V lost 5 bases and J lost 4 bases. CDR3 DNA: TGTGCCAGCAGCCCCTTGCCGATTTCTAGCGGTTACGAGCAGTACTTC. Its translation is CASSPLPISSGYEQYF. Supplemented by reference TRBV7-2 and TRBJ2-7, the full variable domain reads GAGVSQSPSNKVTEKGKDVELRCDPISGHTALYWYRQSLGQGLEFLIYFQGNSAPDKSGLPSDRFSAERTGGSVSTLTIQRTQQEDSAVYLCASSPLPISSGYEQYFGPGTRLTVT.

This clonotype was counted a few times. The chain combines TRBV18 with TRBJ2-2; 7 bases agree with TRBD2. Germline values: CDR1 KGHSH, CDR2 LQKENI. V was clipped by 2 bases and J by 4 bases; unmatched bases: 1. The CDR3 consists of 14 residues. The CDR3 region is CASSPGTTTGELFF. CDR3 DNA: TGTGCCAGCTCACCAGGGACTACCACCGGGGAGCTGTTTTTT.

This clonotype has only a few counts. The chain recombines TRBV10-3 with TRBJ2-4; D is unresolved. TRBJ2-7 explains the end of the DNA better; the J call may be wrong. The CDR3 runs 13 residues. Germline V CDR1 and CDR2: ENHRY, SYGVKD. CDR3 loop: CAISAYSSYEQYF. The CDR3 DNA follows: TGTGCCATCAGTGCCTATTCGAGTTACGAGCAGTACTTC.

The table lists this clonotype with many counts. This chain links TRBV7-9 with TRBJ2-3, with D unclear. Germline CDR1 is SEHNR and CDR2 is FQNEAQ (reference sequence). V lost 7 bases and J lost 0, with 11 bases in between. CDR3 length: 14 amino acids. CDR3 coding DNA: TGTGCCAGCACTCGTCAGCCTAGCACAGATACGCAGTATTTT. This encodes CASTRQPSTDTQYF.

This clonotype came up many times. DNA of the CDR3: TGTGCCAGCAGCCGTAAGCGGGGGGTTCCTCCCTCCTACAATGAGCAGTTCTTC. It specifies CASSRKRGVPPSYNEQFF. The genes are TRBV7-9 and TRBJ2-1; TRBD2 aligns across 9 bases. The CDR3 is 18 residues long. V lost 5 bases, J lost 0 bases, and 11 bases stayed unmatched. Germline lookup yields CDR1 SEHNR and CDR2 FQNEAQ (reference sequence).

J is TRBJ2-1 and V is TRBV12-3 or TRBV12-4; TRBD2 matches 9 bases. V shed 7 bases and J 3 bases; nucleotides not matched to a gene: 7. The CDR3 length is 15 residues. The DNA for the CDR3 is TGTGCCAGCATGTTAGAGCGGGGGGTCTACAATGAGCAGTTCTTC. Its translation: CASMLERGVYNEQFF.

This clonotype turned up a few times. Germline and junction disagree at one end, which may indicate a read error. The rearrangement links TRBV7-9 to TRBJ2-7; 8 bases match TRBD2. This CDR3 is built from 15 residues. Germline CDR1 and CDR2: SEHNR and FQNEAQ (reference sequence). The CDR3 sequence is CACSLAGTDPYEQYF. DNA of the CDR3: TGTGCCTGCAGCTTAGCGGGGACGGACCCCTACGAGCAGTACTTC.